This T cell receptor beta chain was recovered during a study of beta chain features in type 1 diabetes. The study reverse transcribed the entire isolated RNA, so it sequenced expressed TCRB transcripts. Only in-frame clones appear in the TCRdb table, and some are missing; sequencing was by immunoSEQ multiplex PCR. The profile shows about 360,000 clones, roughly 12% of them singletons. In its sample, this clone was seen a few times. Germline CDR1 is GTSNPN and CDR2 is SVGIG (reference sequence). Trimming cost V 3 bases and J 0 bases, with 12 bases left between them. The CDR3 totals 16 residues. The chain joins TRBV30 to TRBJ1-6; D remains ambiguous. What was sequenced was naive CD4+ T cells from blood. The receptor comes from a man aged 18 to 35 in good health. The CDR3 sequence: CAWSSTSDSYNSPLHF. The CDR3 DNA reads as TGTGCCTGGAGCTCTACTTCTGACTCCTATAATTCACCCCTCCACTTT.